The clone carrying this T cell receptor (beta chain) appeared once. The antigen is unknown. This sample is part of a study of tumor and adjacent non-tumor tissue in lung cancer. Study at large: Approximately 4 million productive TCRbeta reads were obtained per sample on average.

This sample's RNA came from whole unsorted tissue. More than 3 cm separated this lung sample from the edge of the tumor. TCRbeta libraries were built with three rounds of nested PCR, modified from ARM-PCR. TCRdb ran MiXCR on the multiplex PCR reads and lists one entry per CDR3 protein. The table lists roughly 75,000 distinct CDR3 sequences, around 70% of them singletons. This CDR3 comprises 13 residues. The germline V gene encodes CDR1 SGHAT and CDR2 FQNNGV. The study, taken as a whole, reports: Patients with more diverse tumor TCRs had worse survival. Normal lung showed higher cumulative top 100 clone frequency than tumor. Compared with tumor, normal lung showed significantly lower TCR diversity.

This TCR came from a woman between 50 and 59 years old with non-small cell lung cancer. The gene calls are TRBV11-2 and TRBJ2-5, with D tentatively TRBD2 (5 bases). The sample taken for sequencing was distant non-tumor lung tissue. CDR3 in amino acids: CVSMVGVKETQYF. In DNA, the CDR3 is TGTGTCAGTATGGTCGGGGTTAAAGAGACCCAGTACTTC.